These T cell receptor beta chains were read from a single sample in a study of blood T cell repertoires in COVID-19. TCRdb's table, derived via immunoSEQ multiplex PCR, lists solely in-frame clones and lacks some. The sample lists more than 85,000 clones; around three quarters were seen once. Sequencing input: peripheral blood. The source of these receptors is a human donor in a cohort sampled during active or convalescent COVID-19. Each CDR3 is given with its conserved first and last residue. Each record gives: V gene, clone size, D gene, J gene, CDR3 protein, CDR3 DNA. The D gene is left open where the match is weak. The size of a clone is reported for some rows only, either as once, few or many, or as a class for expanded clones.

v_gene: TRBV5-8; abundance: NA; d_gene: TRBD1; j_gene: TRBJ2-3; CDR3aa: CASSSTLQGRDTQYF; CDR3nt: TGTGCCAGCAGCTCAACCCTACAGGGGCGGGATACGCAGTATTTT
v_gene: TRBV29-1; abundance: few; d_gene: NA; j_gene: TRBJ2-3; CDR3aa: CSVVGGLAVSTDTQYF; CDR3nt: TGCAGCGTTGTGGGGGGTTTAGCGGTTAGCACAGATACGCAGTATTTT
v_gene: TRBV7-2; abundance: NA; d_gene: NA; j_gene: TRBJ1-3; CDR3aa: CATGTGSGNTIYF; CDR3nt: TGTGCCACCGGCACGGGCTCTGGAAACACCATATATTTT
v_gene: TRBV4-3; abundance: NA; d_gene: TRBD2; j_gene: TRBJ2-1; CDR3aa: CASSQDWRGGYNEQFF; CDR3nt: TGCGCCAGCAGCCAAGACTGGCGCGGGGGCTACAATGAGCAGTTCTTC
v_gene: TRBV18; abundance: NA; d_gene: NA; j_gene: TRBJ2-5; CDR3aa: CASSPLQEMETQYF; CDR3nt: TGTGCCAGCTCACCCCTCCAAGAGATGGAGACCCAGTACTTC
v_gene: TRBV7-9; abundance: NA; d_gene: TRBD2; j_gene: TRBJ2-3; CDR3aa: CASSLGSTGGRTDTQYF; CDR3nt: TGTGCCAGCAGCTTAGGCTCGACGGGGGGACGCACAGATACGCAGTATTTT
v_gene: TRBV7-3; abundance: NA; d_gene: NA; j_gene: TRBJ2-1; CDR3aa: CASSLTPSSNNEQFF; CDR3nt: TGTGCCAGCAGCTTAACCCCTAGCAGCAACAATGAGCAGTTCTTC
v_gene: TRBV7-2; abundance: NA; d_gene: NA; j_gene: TRBJ2-5; CDR3aa: CASSLARGAAQETQYF; CDR3nt: TGTGCCAGCAGCTTAGCGCGCGGGGCGGCCCAAGAGACCCAGTACTTC
v_gene: TRBV2; abundance: many; d_gene: TRBD2; j_gene: TRBJ2-7; CDR3aa: CASSAGGRKQYF; CDR3nt: TGTGCCAGCAGTGCGGGGGGGAGGAAGCAGTACTTC
v_gene: TRBV4-1; abundance: once; d_gene: TRBD2; j_gene: TRBJ2-7; CDR3aa: CASSQDHSGGSSYEQYF; CDR3nt: TGCGCCAGCAGCCAAGACCATAGCGGGGGTAGCTCCTACGAGCAGTACTTC
v_gene: TRBV4-1; abundance: NA; d_gene: NA; j_gene: TRBJ2-1; CDR3aa: CASSQRDEQFF; CDR3nt: TGCGCCAGCAGCCAGAGGGATGAGCAGTTCTTC
v_gene: TRBV5-1; abundance: NA; d_gene: TRBD2; j_gene: TRBJ2-1; CDR3aa: CASSPTGGGYNEQFF; CDR3nt: TGCGCCAGCAGCCCTACGGGAGGGGGGTACAATGAGCAGTTCTTC
v_gene: TRBV14; abundance: NA; d_gene: NA; j_gene: TRBJ1-3; CDR3aa: CASSQDRLSGNTIYF; CDR3nt: TGTGCCAGCAGCCAAGATCGACTCTCTGGAAACACCATATATTTT
v_gene: TRBV5-1; abundance: NA; d_gene: TRBD1; j_gene: TRBJ2-3; CDR3aa: CASSGRTGADTQYF; CDR3nt: TGCGCCAGCAGCGGAAGGACAGGCGCAGATACGCAGTATTTT
v_gene: TRBV6-2/TRBV6-3; abundance: NA; d_gene: NA; j_gene: TRBJ2-1; CDR3aa: CASSPQDGSAYLFEQFF; CDR3nt: TGTGCCAGCAGCCCACAGGACGGGAGCGCGTATCTATTTGAGCAGTTCTTC
v_gene: TRBV5-1; abundance: NA; d_gene: TRBD1; j_gene: TRBJ1-2; CDR3aa: CASSLGQGKGGYTF; CDR3nt: TGCGCCAGCAGCTTGGGACAGGGGAAAGGTGGCTACACCTTC
v_gene: TRBV5-1; abundance: NA; d_gene: TRBD2; j_gene: TRBJ2-1; CDR3aa: CASSPRPTSGSGNEQFF; CDR3nt: TGCGCCAGCAGCCCAAGGCCAACTAGCGGGAGTGGAAATGAGCAGTTCTTC
v_gene: TRBV11-3; abundance: once; d_gene: NA; j_gene: TRBJ2-7; CDR3aa: CASSPMGGDSYEQYF; CDR3nt: TGTGCCAGCAGCCCCATGGGGGGTGACAGCTACGAGCAGTACTTC
v_gene: TRBV5-1; abundance: NA; d_gene: NA; j_gene: TRBJ2-2; CDR3aa: CASSLTPGAPGELFF; CDR3nt: TGCGCCAGCAGCTTAACTCCAGGGGCCCCCGGGGAGCTGTTTTTT
v_gene: TRBV5-4; abundance: NA; d_gene: NA; j_gene: TRBJ1-4; CDR3aa: CASSFPSGDSTTGKLFF; CDR3nt: TGTGCCAGCAGCTTCCCCAGCGGGGATTCAACGACAGGAAAACTGTTTTTT
v_gene: TRBV5-5; abundance: NA; d_gene: TRBD1; j_gene: TRBJ1-6; CDR3aa: CASSWDREKYPYNSPLHF; CDR3nt: TGTGCCAGCAGCTGGGACAGGGAAAAATACCCGTATAATTCACCCCTCCACTTT
v_gene: TRBV7-8; abundance: NA; d_gene: TRBD2; j_gene: TRBJ2-1; CDR3aa: CASSLNQRGHEQFF; CDR3nt: TGTGCCAGCAGCTTAAACCAGCGGGGCCATGAGCAGTTCTTC
v_gene: TRBV6-2/TRBV6-3; abundance: NA; d_gene: NA; j_gene: TRBJ1-6; CDR3aa: CASSYSNRVGSPLHF; CDR3nt: TGTGCCAGCAGTTACTCGAACAGGGTTGGTTCACCCCTCCACTTT
v_gene: TRBV3-1/TRBV3-2; abundance: NA; d_gene: NA; j_gene: TRBJ2-5; CDR3aa: CASSQDLLAETQYF; CDR3nt: TGTGCCAGCAGCCAAGATCTCCTAGCGGAGACCCAGTACTTC
v_gene: TRBV24-1; abundance: NA; d_gene: TRBD1; j_gene: TRBJ2-3; CDR3aa: CATSDGQGARGRTDTQYF; CDR3nt: TGTGCCACCAGTGATGGACAGGGGGCGAGGGGTAGGACAGATACGCAGTATTTT
v_gene: TRBV27; abundance: NA; d_gene: TRBD1; j_gene: TRBJ1-1; CDR3aa: CASSFWDRANTEAFF; CDR3nt: TGTGCCAGCAGTTTCTGGGACAGGGCCAACACTGAAGCTTTCTTT
v_gene: TRBV12-3/TRBV12-4; abundance: NA; d_gene: NA; j_gene: TRBJ2-7; CDR3aa: CASSLGNVYEQYF; CDR3nt: TGTGCCAGCAGTTTGGGCAACGTCTACGAGCAGTACTTC